The entry below describes one T cell receptor beta chain. Reverse transcribed after extraction, RNA yielded cDNA as the sequencing template. This table comes from immunoSEQ multiplex PCR, and its TCRdb copy is limited to in-frame clones, with some not included. The sample yields about 190,000 clones, more than 55% seen once. The treatment was: oral pan-JAK inhibitor, 5-10 mg twice daily. The data originate from a study of CD8+ T cells in alopecia areata. The germline V gene has CDR1 SGHAT and CDR2 FQNNGV. Trimming took 3 bases from V and 3 from J, leaving 11 bases between them. This CDR3 contains 15 residues.

The chain has TRBV11-2 and TRBJ2-2, with D tentatively TRBD2 (6 bases). The sequences come from CD4+ T cells sorted from blood, collected at week 4, from a patient treated with tofacitinib. The origin of this receptor is a human donor with alopecia areata. Here the CDR3 reads CASSFGGIDTGELFF. CDR3 nucleotide sequence: TGTGCCAGCAGCTTTGGGGGGATCGACACCGGGGAGCTGTTTTTT.